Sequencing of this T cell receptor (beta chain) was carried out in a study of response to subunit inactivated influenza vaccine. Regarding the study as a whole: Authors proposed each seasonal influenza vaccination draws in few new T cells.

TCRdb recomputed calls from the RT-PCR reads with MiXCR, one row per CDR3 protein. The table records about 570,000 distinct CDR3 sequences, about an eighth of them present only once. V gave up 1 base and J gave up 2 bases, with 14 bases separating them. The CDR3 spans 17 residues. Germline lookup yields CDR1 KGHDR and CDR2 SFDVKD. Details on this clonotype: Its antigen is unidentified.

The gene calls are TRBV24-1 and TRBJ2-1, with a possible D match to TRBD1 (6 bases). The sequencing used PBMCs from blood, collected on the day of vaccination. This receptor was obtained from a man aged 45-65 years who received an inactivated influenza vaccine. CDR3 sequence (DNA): TGTGCCACCAGTGATTTTAGGGGGAGTAGTACCTACAATGAGCAGTTCTTC. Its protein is CATSDFRGSSTYNEQFF.